This entry lists 24 T cell receptor beta chains sequenced from one sample in a study of blood T cells in healthy people across ages. The authors ran a second PCR of roughly 6 to 12 cycles using a sample-barcoded 5' primer and a J-beta primer mix. TCRdb itself ran the 5' RACE reads through MiXCR, one entry per CDR3 protein. The data contain under 950,000 distinct CDR3 sequences, approximately 22% of them seen just once; the ten biggest clones take up around 21%. The sequencing input was blood. The receptor source for this set is a man between 65 and 80 years old in good health.

In its sample, this clonotype was seen a few times. The chain is built from TRBV12-3 or TRBV12-4 and TRBJ2-1; D not resolved. The CDR3 is 15 residues long. V was cut by 5 bases and J by 5 bases, with 16 bases left in between. DNA of the CDR3: TGTGCCAGCAGTCACGACACCGGAATCCACAATGAGCAGTTCTTC. It encodes CASSHDTGIHNEQFF.

V gene TRBV27 combines with J gene TRBJ1-3; D uncertain. CDR3 length: 15 residues. V was trimmed by 6 bases and J by 0 bases, leaving 12 bases between them. Germline lookup yields CDR1 MNHEY and CDR2 SMNVEV (reference sequence). The CDR3: CASSLTWDSGNTIYF. CDR3 bases: TGTGCCAGCAGCCTTACCTGGGACTCTGGAAACACCATATATTTT.

The CDR3 is CASSPFGGFGNEQFF. The CDR3 DNA reads TGTGCCAGCAGTCCCTTTGGGGGGTTTGGCAATGAGCAGTTCTTC. The V gene is TRBV6-4, the J gene TRBJ2-1, with a tentative D call TRBD2 (6 bases). Germline CDR1 and CDR2: MRHNA and SNTAGT. V lost 5 bases and J lost 6, with 17 bases in between. This CDR3 has 15 amino acids.

V usage is TRBV27 and J usage is TRBJ1-1; no firm D call. From germline, CDR1 is MNHEY and CDR2 SMNVEV (reference sequence). V was shortened by 7 bases and J by 1 base, with 10 bases between the two germline ends. The CDR3 is 13 residues long. As DNA, the CDR3 is TGTGCCAGCACTCCCCTTCCGAACACTGAAGCTTTCTTT. Its protein product is CASTPLPNTEAFF.

This clonotype was recorded a few times. The J gene is TRBJ1-4, the V gene TRBV29-1; D call uncertain. The CDR3 is 14 amino acids. Germline CDR1 and CDR2: SQVTM and ANQGSEA. Trimming stripped 4 bases from V and 8 bases from J, with 17 bases between. In DNA, the CDR3 is TGCAGCGTTGGGCTGGCAGGAATGGGGGAAAAACTGTTTTTT. Its translation is CSVGLAGMGEKLFF.

This clonotype was found many times. The chain uses TRBV7-3 and TRBJ2-5; 12 bases match TRBD2. Germline CDR1 is SGHTA and CDR2 is FQGTGA. The J segment lost 5 bases and the V segment lost 5 bases, leaving 3 bases of the junction unmatched. The CDR3 runs 14 residues. The DNA of the CDR3 is TGTGCCAGCAGCGAGCTAGCGGGGGGGGAGACCCAGTACTTC. This codes for CASSELAGGETQYF.

This clonotype was detected only a few times. A clone one base away is much larger, so this may be a read error. The V call is TRBV6-6, the J call TRBJ1-2; the D is unclear. The V end lost 2 bases, the J end lost 6 bases, and 4 bases lay between the germline ends. CDR3 length: 11 residues. Germline values: CDR1 MNHNY, CDR2 SVGAGI (reference sequence). The CDR3, as DNA: TGTGCCAGCAGTTACCAGAATGGCTACACCTTC. Translated: CASSYQNGYTF.

The J gene is TRBJ2-7, the V gene TRBV5-1, with D possibly TRBD2 on 6 matching bases. Germline CDR1 SGHRS, CDR2 YFSETQ. Trimming removed 0 bases at V and 2 bases at J, with 12 bases between. This CDR3 has 15 amino acids. This chain's CDR3 is CASSLGVGGTYEQYF. CDR3 coding DNA: TGCGCCAGCAGCTTGGGGGTGGGAGGAACCTACGAGCAGTACTTC.

CDR3 in amino acids: CASSGDRGSQPQHF. The DNA of the CDR3 is TGTGCCAGTAGTGGAGACAGGGGGAGCCAGCCCCAGCATTTT. V usage is TRBV19 and J usage is TRBJ1-5; TRBD1 matches at 9 bases. V trimming: 5 bases; J trimming: 7 bases; junction bases outside the gene matches: 6. The CDR3 spans 14 residues. Germline CDR1 and CDR2: LNHDA and SQIVND (reference sequence). Variable domain in full (rest from reference TRBV19 and TRBJ1-5): DGGITQSPKYLFRKEGQNVTLSCEQNLNHDAMYWYRQDPGQGLRLIYYSQIVNDFQKGDIAEGYSVSREKKESFPLTVTSAQKNPTAFYLCASSGDRGSQPQHFGDGTRLSIL.

In its sample, this clonotype was seen a few times. The chain joins TRBV28 to TRBJ2-2; 8 bases line up with TRBD2. The CDR3 totals 14 residues. CDR1 MDHEN and CDR2 SYDVKM come from the germline V gene. Trimming removed 7 bases from V and 0 bases from J; junction bases left unmatched: 1. CDR3 in amino acids: CASIGGANTGELFF. DNA of the CDR3: TGTGCCAGCATCGGGGGGGCGAACACCGGGGAGCTGTTTTTT.

This clonotype has at least ten counts. The rearrangement uses TRBV20-1 and TRBJ2-1, with a possible D match to TRBD2 (6 bases). CDR1 is DFQATT, CDR2 SNEGSKA, per germline (reference sequence). This CDR3 has 14 residues. The V end was cut by 5 bases, the J end by 3 bases, with 14 bases between. The CDR3 DNA follows: TGCAGTGCTCGACCCGGGGGAAGCTACAATGAGCAGTTCTTC. It specifies CSARPGGSYNEQFF.

This clonotype showed up just a few times. The rearrangement uses TRBV18 and TRBJ1-2; D perhaps matches TRBD1 (6 bases). CDR3 length equals 13 residues. Germline loops: CDR1 KGHSH, CDR2 LQKENI. Trimming pared 2 bases from V and 8 bases from J, leaving 12 bases between. CDR3 region: CASSPAQGEGYTF. In DNA, the CDR3 is TGTGCCAGCTCACCAGCACAGGGAGAAGGCTACACCTTC.

This clonotype was recorded a few times. The chain joins TRBV7-2 to TRBJ1-4; D is possibly TRBD1 (5 bases). This CDR3 spans 14 amino acids. V lost 5 bases, J lost 8 bases, and 15 bases lay in between. Germline values: CDR1 SGHTA, CDR2 FQGNSA. The CDR3 nucleotides read TGTGCCAGCAGCATGGACACCCCGGGGGAAAAACTGTTTTTT. Translation: CASSMDTPGEKLFF. Combining the CDR3 with reference TRBV7-2 and TRBJ1-4 gives the whole variable domain GAGVSQSPSNKVTEKGKDVELRCDPISGHTALYWYRQSLGQGLEFLIYFQGNSAPDKSGLPSDRFSAERTGGSVSTLTIQRTQQEDSAVYLCASSMDTPGEKLFFGSGTQLSVL.

This clonotype showed up just a few times. A much larger clonotype is one base distant, so this may be a read error. The CDR3 carries no conserved terminal phenylalanine or tryptophan, so it likely arises from a read error. The rearrangement uses TRBV20-1 and TRBJ1-2; TRBD1 is a possible D gene (5 bases). This CDR3 has 15 residues. The germline gives CDR1 DFQATT, CDR2 SNEGSKA (reference sequence). Trimming took 0 bases from V and 0 from J, leaving 11 bases between them. This chain's CDR3 is CSARDGGAANYGYTL. CDR3 nucleotide sequence: TGCAGTGCTAGAGATGGGGGAGCAGCTAACTATGGCTACACCCTC.

This clonotype came up a few times. The chain couples TRBV7-9 to TRBJ2-4, with D uncertain. The V end lost 1 base, the J end lost 0 bases, and 13 bases lay between the germline ends. CDR3 length: 17 amino acids. Germline-derived CDR1 and CDR2 are SEHNR and FQNEAQ (reference sequence). Written as DNA, the CDR3 is TGTGCCAGCAGCTTAGATAGTCTTACCCTAGCCAAAAACATTCAGTACTTC. Residues: CASSLDSLTLAKNIQYF.

The chain has TRBV15 and TRBJ2-5; D unclear. The CDR3 extends over 16 amino acids. Trimming took off 1 base at V and 5 bases at J, with 17 bases between the two ends. From germline, CDR1 is LNHNV and CDR2 YYDKDF (reference sequence). The CDR3 sequence is CATSRVTVSRMETQYF. The CDR3 region has the DNA TGTGCCACCAGCAGAGTGACGGTTTCTAGGATGGAGACCCAGTACTTC. The entire variable domain, with the rest obtained from reference TRBV15 and TRBJ2-5, is as follows: DAMVIQNPRYQVTQFGKPVTLSCSQTLNHNVMYWYQQKSSQAPKLLFHYYDKDFNNEADTPDNFQSRRPNTSFCFLDIRSPGLGDTAMYLCATSRVTVSRMETQYFGPGTRLLVL.

This clonotype was counted between two and nine times. The V call is TRBV2, the J call TRBJ1-2, with a tentative D call TRBD1 (5 bases). The CDR3 consists of 13 residues. CDR1 is SNHLY, CDR2 FYNNEI, per germline. V lost 4 bases to trimming and J lost 4 bases, with 10 bases between them. CDR3 DNA: TGTGCCAGCAGTGCCTCAGGGAGCTATGGCTACACCTTC. Translating gives CASSASGSYGYTF.

The V and J genes are TRBV4-2 and TRBJ1-5; D unclear. The CDR3 has 13 residues. Germline V CDR1 and CDR2: LGHNA, YNFKEQ. Trimming took off 0 bases at V and 8 bases at J, with 8 bases between the two ends. The CDR3 bases are TGTGCCAGCAGCCAAGAGTTCGGTAAGCCCCAGCATTTT. Translated, it gives CASSQEFGKPQHF.

This clonotype was observed a few times. The V gene is TRBV13, the J gene TRBJ2-3; TRBD2 agrees at 9 bases. Germline V gives CDR1 PRHDT, CDR2 FYEKMQ (reference sequence). With V trimmed by 5 bases and J by 3 bases, 6 bases remained unmatched. The CDR3 spans 15 residues. CDR3 sequence reads: CASSLSGRETDTQYF. CDR3 DNA: TGTGCCAGCAGCCTTAGCGGGAGAGAGACAGATACGCAGTATTTT.

The V and J genes are TRBV3-1 and TRBJ2-2; 8 bases align to TRBD1. The J segment lost 6 bases and the V segment lost 1 base, leaving 1 base of the junction unmatched. This CDR3 is 14 amino acids long. CDR1 is LGHDT and CDR2 is YNNKEL in the germline V gene (reference sequence). The CDR3 DNA reads as TGTGCCAGCAGCCAAGCGGACAGGGCCGGGGAGCTGTTTTTT. It specifies CASSQADRAGELFF.

The sample holds a few counts of this clonotype. The chain links TRBV7-6 to TRBJ2-5; 10 bases are shared with TRBD2. J was trimmed by 2 bases and V by 2 bases; bases with no gene match: 5. This CDR3 has 16 amino acids. In germline, CDR1 is SGHVS, CDR2 FNYEAQ. CDR3 sequence: CASSLPLAGKQETQYF. CDR3 nucleotides: TGTGCCAGCAGCTTACCACTAGCGGGGAAGCAAGAGACCCAGTACTTC.

V and J are TRBV20-1 and TRBJ2-5, with TRBD2 identical over 7 bases. The DNA end is a closer match to TRBJ2-1, so the J assignment may be wrong. Germline assignment: CDR1 DFQATT and CDR2 SNEGSKA (reference sequence). This CDR3 region has 15 residues. DNA for the CDR3: TGCAGTGCCCCACACGGGGGAGGGCGGAGGAATGAGCAGTTCTTC. Translated, it gives CSAPHGGGRRNEQFF.

The rearrangement uses TRBV18 and TRBJ1-2; TRBD1 aligns across 7 bases. This CDR3 has 16 amino acids. V was clipped by 6 bases and J by 4 bases; unmatched bases: 14. Per the germline V gene, CDR1 is KGHSH and CDR2 is LQKENI. Written as DNA, the CDR3 is TGTGCCAGCTCTAATTCTTCGCAGGGGGGTTTCTATGGCTACACCTTC. This gives the protein CASSNSSQGGFYGYTF.

With regard to this clonotype: Given a much more abundant clone one base away, this may be a read error. DNA of the CDR3: TGTGCCAGCCACGGGGGGAGCACAGATGCGCAGTATTTT. Translating it yields CASHGGSTDAQYF. The J gene is TRBJ2-3, the V gene TRBV12-3 or TRBV12-4; 7 bases are shared with TRBD2. CDR3 size: 13 residues.